These 3 T cell receptor beta chains were all obtained from the same sample, sequenced in a study of T cell repertoires in cytomegalovirus infection. MiXCR, applied by TCRdb to the reads, yields one record per CDR3 protein. Of about 130,000 distinct CDR3 sequences listed, more than 7% are singletons. Sequencing was carried out using PBMCs. These receptors came from a human donor in good health (CMV status not recorded). Some clones in this sample may be carry-over from other donors' samples.

This clonotype was detected ten times or more. J is TRBJ2-3 and V is TRBV11-2; TRBD2 is a possible D gene (6 bases). Trimming removed 1 base at V and 3 bases at J, with 14 bases between. Germline lookup yields CDR1 SGHAT and CDR2 FQNNGV. CDR3 size: 16 residues. The CDR3 nucleotides are TGTGCCAGCAGCTTAGGGGGGGTGGGGCGGACAGATACGCAGTATTTT. This sequence encodes CASSLGGVGRTDTQYF. Filled out from reference TRBV11-2 and TRBJ2-3, the complete variable domain reads EAGVAQSPRYKIIEKRQSVAFWCNPISGHATLYWYQQILGQGPKLLIQFQNNGVVDDSQLPKDRFSAERLKGVDSTLKIQPAKLEDSAVYLCASSLGGVGRTDTQYFGPGTRLTVL.

This chain uses TRBV28 with TRBJ1-4, with 8 bases that match TRBD1. The CDR3 runs to 12 residues. Germline V gene data show CDR1 as MDHEN and CDR2 as SYDVKM. Trimming at V came to 4 bases and at J to 11 bases, leaving 3 bases not matched to a gene. This CDR3 is CASSSDRDKLFF. In nucleotides, the CDR3 is TGTGCCAGCAGTTCGGACAGGGATAAACTGTTTTTT.

This chain uses TRBV6-5 with TRBJ1-2, with D uncertain. The CDR3 contains 13 residues. Germline V gene data show CDR1 as MNHEY and CDR2 as SVGAGI. Trimming took 5 bases from V and 4 from J, leaving 11 bases between them. The CDR3 region is CASSPTLFYGYTF. The DNA for the CDR3 is TGTGCCAGCAGTCCGACACTCTTCTATGGCTACACCTTC.